The source of this TCR beta chain is a study of blood T cell repertoires in COVID-19. Whole-study context: The United States, Italy and Spain supplied acute and convalescent COVID-19 samples. From T cells, B-cell-depleted T cells, or PBMCs came the material, which was cDNA or gDNA.

The CDR3 is 15 residues long. The germline V and J ends were trimmed by 3 bases and 2 bases, with 8 bases remaining between them. Germline assignment: CDR1 MDHEN and CDR2 SYDVKM. In the original workflow: Estimation of nucleated cell counts was performed using reference gene primer amplification. This table comes from immunoSEQ multiplex PCR, and its TCRdb copy is limited to in-frame clones, with some not included. The DNA was the basis for D and trimming; V, J and clone size are from that table. The sample has over 150,000 clones, approximately 80% seen once. This TCR was recovered from a woman aged 55-70 years with acute or convalescent COVID-19. The chain recombines TRBV28 with TRBJ1-6; D gene unclear. Material for sequencing was peripheral blood. The chain's CDR3 is CASSFRVPYNSPLHF. CDR3 DNA: TGTGCCAGCAGTTTCCGGGTTCCCTATAATTCACCCCTCCACTTT.